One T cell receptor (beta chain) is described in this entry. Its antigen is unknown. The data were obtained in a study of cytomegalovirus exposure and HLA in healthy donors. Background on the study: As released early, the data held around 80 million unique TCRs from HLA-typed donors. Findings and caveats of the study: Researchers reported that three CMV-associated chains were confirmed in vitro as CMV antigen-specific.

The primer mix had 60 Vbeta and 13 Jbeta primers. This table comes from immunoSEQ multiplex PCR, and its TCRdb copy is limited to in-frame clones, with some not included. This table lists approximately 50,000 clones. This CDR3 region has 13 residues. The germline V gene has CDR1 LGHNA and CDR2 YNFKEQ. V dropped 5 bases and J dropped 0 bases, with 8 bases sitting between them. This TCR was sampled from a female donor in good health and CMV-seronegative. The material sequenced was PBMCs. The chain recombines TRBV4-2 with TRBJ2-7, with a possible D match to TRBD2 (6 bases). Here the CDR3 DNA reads TGTGCCAGCAGCGGGGGGTCCTCCTACGAGCAGTACTTC. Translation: CASSGGSSYEQYF.